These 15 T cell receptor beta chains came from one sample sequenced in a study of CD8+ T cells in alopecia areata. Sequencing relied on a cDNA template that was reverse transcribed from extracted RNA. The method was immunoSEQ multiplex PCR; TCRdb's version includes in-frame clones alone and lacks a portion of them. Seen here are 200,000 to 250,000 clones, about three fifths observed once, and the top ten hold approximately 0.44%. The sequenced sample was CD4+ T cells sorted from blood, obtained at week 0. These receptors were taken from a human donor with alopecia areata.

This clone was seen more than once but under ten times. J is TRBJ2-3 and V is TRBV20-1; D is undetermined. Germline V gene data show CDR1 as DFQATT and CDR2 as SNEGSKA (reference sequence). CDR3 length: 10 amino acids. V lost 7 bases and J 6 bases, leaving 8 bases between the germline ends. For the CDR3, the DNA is TGCAGTGTTGAGTCGGATACGCAGTATTTT. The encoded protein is CSVESDTQYF.

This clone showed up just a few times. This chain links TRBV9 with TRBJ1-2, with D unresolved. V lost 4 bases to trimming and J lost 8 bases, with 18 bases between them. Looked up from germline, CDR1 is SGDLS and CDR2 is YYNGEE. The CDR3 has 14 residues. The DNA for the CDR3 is TGTGCCAGCAGCTCCCGGGCAGGAACGGGAGGCTACACCTTC. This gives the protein CASSSRAGTGGYTF.

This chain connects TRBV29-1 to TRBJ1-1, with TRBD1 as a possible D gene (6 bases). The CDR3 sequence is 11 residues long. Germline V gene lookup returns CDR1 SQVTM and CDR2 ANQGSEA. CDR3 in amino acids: CMGGQNTEAFF. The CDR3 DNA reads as TGCATGGGGGGGCAGAACACTGAAGCTTTCTTT.

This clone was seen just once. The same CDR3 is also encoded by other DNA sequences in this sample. The CDR3 here is CASSSGQGSYEQYF. The CDR3 region has the DNA TGTGCCAGCAGCTCCGGACAGGGTTCCTACGAGCAGTACTTC. The chain has TRBV11-2 and TRBJ2-7; 8 bases are shared with TRBD1. The length of the CDR3 is 14 residues. CDR1 SGHAT and CDR2 FQNNGV come from the germline V gene. Germline trimming cut 4 bases from V and 1 base from J; bases unmatched to any gene: 3.

The CDR3 region has the DNA TGCGCCAGCAGCCCGGGGACTAGAAACTCCTACGAGCAGTACTTC. This sequence encodes CASSPGTRNSYEQYF. The rearrangement joins TRBV5-1 to TRBJ2-7; 8 bases align to TRBD2. The CDR3 is 15 amino acids. Germline V gene data show CDR1 as SGHRS and CDR2 as YFSETQ. V shed 4 bases and J 0 bases; nucleotides not matched to a gene: 6.

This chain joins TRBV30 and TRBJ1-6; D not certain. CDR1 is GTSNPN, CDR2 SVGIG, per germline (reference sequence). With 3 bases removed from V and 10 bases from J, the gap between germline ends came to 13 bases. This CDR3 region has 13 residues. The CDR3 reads CAWSRLEESPLHF. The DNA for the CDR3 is TGTGCCTGGAGCCGACTGGAGGAATCACCCCTCCACTTT.

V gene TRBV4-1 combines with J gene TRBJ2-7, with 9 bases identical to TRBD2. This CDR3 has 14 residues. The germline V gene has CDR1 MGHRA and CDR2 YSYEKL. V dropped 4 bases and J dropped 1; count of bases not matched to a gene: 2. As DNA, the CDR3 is TGCGCCAGCAGCCGACTAGCGGATTCCTACGAGCAGTACTTC. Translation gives CASSRLADSYEQYF.

The CDR3 loop is CAWMLAGDVRNEQFF. In nucleotides, the CDR3 is TGTGCCTGGATGCTAGCGGGAGATGTGAGGAATGAGCAGTTCTTC. V gene TRBV30 combines with J gene TRBJ2-1; 10 nucleotides line up with TRBD2. Germline trimming cut 4 bases from V and 7 bases from J; bases unmatched to any gene: 10. The CDR3 runs 15 residues. Germline V gene data show CDR1 as GTSNPN and CDR2 as SVGIG (reference sequence).

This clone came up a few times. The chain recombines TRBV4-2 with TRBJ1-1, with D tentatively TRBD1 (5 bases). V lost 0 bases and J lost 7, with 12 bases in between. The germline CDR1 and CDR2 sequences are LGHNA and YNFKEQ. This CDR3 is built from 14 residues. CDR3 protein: CASSQEGGDGEAFF. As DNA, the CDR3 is TGTGCCAGCAGCCAAGAAGGAGGGGACGGTGAAGCTTTCTTT.

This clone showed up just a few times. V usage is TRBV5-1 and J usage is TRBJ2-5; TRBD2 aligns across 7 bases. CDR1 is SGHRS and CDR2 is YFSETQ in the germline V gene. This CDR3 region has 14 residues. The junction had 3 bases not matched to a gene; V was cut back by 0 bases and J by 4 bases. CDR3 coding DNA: TGCGCCAGCAGCTTGGGCAGGACTAGAGAGACCCAGTACTTC. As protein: CASSLGRTRETQYF. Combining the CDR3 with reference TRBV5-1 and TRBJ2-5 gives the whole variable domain KAGVTQTPRYLIKTRGQQVTLSCSPISGHRSVSWYQQTPGQGLQFLFEYFSETQRNKGNFPGRFSGRQFSNSRSEMNVSTLELGDSALYLCASSLGRTRETQYFGPGTRLLVL.

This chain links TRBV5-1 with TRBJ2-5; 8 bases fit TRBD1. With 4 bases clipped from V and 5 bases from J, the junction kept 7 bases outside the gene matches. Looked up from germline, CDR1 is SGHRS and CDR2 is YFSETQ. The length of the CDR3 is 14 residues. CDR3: CASSKPGGEETQYF. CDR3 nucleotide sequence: TGCGCCAGCAGCAAGCCAGGGGGCGAGGAGACCCAGTACTTC.

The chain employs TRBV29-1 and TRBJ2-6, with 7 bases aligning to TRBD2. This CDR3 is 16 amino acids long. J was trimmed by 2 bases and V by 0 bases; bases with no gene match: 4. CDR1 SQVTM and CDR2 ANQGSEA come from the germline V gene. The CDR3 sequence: CSVEDREAAGANVLTF. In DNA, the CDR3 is TGCAGCGTTGAAGATCGGGAGGCAGCTGGGGCCAACGTCCTGACTTTC.

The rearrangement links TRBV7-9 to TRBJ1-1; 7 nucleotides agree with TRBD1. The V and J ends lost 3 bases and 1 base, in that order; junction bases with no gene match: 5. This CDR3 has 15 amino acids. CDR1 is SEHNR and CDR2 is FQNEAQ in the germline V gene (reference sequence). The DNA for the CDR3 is TGTGCCAGCAGCTTGGCGACAGGGAAGAACACTGAAGCTTTCTTT. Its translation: CASSLATGKNTEAFF. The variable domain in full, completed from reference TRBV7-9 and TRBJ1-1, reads DTGVSQNPRHKITKRGQNVTFRCDPISEHNRLYWYRQTLGQGPEFLTYFQNEAQLEKSRLLSDRFSAERPKGSFSTLEIQRTEQGDSAMYLCASSLATGKNTEAFFGQGTRLTVV.

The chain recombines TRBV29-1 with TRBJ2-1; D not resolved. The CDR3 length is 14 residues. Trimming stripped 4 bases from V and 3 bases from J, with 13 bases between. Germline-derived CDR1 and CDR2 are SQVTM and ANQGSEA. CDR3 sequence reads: CSVVPGLHYNEQFF. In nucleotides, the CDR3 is TGCAGCGTTGTCCCCGGATTACACTACAATGAGCAGTTCTTC.

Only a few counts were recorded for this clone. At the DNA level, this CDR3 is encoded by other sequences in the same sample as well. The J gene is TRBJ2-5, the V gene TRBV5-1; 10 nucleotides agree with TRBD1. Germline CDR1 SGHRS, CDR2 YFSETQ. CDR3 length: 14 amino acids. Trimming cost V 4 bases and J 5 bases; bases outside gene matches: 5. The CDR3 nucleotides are TGCGCCAGCAGCCTGACAGGGGGCGCGGAGACCCAGTACTTC. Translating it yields CASSLTGGAETQYF.